The T cell receptor beta chain under discussion was sequenced for a study of shared clonotypes between healthy human individuals. Across the whole study: A donor's plate count was three for CD4 naive and three for CD4 memory; CD8 naive had two and CD8 memory one. Overall study results and limits: Across a handful of donors, naive CD4 shared approximately 4.5%, naive CD8 3% to 3.5%, memory CD4 about 2.4%, memory CD8 about 0.4%.

Trimming removed 5 bases from V and 1 base from J; junction bases left unmatched: 4. CDR1 and CDR2 from the germline V gene are MDHEN and SYDVKM. The CDR3 has 15 residues. For this clone: Its target is unknown.

Some clones are missing from TCRdb's copy, which holds only in-frame ones; the method was immunoSEQ multiplex PCR. The sample holds about 610,000 clones, about 96% seen once. The TCR originated in a woman aged 30 to 39 in good health. This chain connects TRBV28 to TRBJ2-2; 7 bases map to TRBD1. The source material was naive CD4+ T cells sorted from blood. The sample's subset: CD45RA+ positively selected. The CDR3, as DNA: TGTGCCAGCAGTCTAGGACAGGTGAACACCGGGGAGCTGTTTTTT. Protein product: CASSLGQVNTGELFF.